The TCR beta chain described here comes from a study of T cells expressing NK-cell markers. General study findings and limits: The leading position in the CD3+CD56-NKG2C+ fraction of several donors also went to these clonotypes. Of the CD8+ T cells in more than five donors, about 1.0-7.0% belonged to dominant NKG2C+ clonotypes.

With UMIs, 5'RACE template switching was used to make TCR beta cDNA. TCRdb reprocessed the 5' RACE reads, with one entry per CDR3 protein and no DNA. The sample yields roughly 450,000 distinct CDR3 sequences, of which the top ten take up over 1.3%. As to this clonotype: Its specificity is not known.

Germline CDR1 and CDR2: SGDLS and YYNGEE. The CDR3 is made up of 14 amino acids. The V and J genes are TRBV9 and TRBJ2-3; the D call from TCRdb, TRBD2, cannot be confirmed without DNA. The TCR sequence derives from a woman aged 45-60 years in good health. Specimen: blood T cells: a sorted CD56 or NKG2C T cell subset, CD4+ or CD8+ T cells, or bulk PBMC T cells (not recorded which). CDR3: CASSMTSGTDTQYF. Drawing the rest from reference TRBV9 and TRBJ2-3, the complete variable domain is DSGVTQTPKHLITATGQRVTLRCSPRSGDLSVYWYQQSLDQGLQFLIQYYNGEERAKGNILERFSAQQFPDLHSELNLSSLELGDSALYFCASSMTSGTDTQYFGPGTRLTVL.